One T cell receptor beta chain is described in this entry. Libraries were prepared by immunoSEQ multiplex PCR; TCRdb keeps only in-frame clonotypes and omits some of them. The sample includes 330,000 or so clones, roughly 90% of them seen just once. Cohorts were assigned according to the clinical history that participants reported. Each recovered donor of Cohort 3 presented with two negative PCRs, clearance, or symptom resolution. This record belongs to a study of blood T cell repertoires in COVID-19. For the study at large: Some COVID-19 samples were acute and others convalescent; all came from the United States, Italy and Spain.

The CDR3 is 18 residues long. Deletions cut 0 bases from V and 0 bases from J, with 14 bases between. Germline V CDR1 and CDR2: SEHNR, FQNEAQ (reference sequence). The chain uses TRBV7-9 and TRBJ2-2; D is unclear. Sequencing used PBMCs or T cells enriched from blood (not recorded which). This sequence was found in a woman in her 30s who had recovered from COVID-19. The CDR3 sequence is CASSLAQAPITNTGELFF. DNA for the CDR3: TGTGCCAGCAGCTTAGCGCAGGCACCAATCACGAACACCGGGGAGCTGTTTTTT.